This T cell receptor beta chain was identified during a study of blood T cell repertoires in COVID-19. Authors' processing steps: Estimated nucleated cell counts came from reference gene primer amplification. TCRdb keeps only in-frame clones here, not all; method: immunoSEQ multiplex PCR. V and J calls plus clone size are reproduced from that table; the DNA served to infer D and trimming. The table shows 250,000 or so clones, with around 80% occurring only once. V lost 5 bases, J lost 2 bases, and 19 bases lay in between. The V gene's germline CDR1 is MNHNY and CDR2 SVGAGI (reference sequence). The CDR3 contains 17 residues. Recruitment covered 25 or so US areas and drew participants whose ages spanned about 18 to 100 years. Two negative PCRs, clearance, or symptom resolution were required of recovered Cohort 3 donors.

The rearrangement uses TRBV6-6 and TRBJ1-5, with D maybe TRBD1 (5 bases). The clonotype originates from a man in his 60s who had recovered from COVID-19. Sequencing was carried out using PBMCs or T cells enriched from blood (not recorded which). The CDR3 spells CASSPRRGGGGNQPQHF. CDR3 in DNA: TGTGCCAGCAGTCCACGTAGGGGCGGGGGTGGCAATCAGCCCCAGCATTTT.